This T cell receptor (beta chain) stems from a study of Graves' ophthalmopathy and Graves' hyperthyroidism. General study findings and limits: The model achieved roughly 69% sensitivity and under 75% specificity for ophthalmopathy progression.

The CDR3 consists of 15 residues. V was clipped by 5 bases and J by 2 bases, with 10 bases between them. Germline CDR1 MDHEN, CDR2 SYDVKM. A note on this clonotype: The antigen remains unidentified.

RNA transcripts yielded amplified TCR beta CDR3 regions. A first-round RT-PCR used HTBI primers, followed by a second-round multiplex PCR. TCRdb ran MiXCR on the multiplex PCR reads and lists one entry per CDR3 protein. This sample carries a few hundred thousand distinct CDR3 sequences, over 20% of them seen once, and the ten largest clones take 2.5% to 3.5%. No progression to ophthalmopathy over 18 months defined stable hyperthyroidism. Patients were left out if they had other autoimmune diseases, uncontrolled infections, pregnancy or lactation. It was on clinical symptoms, serum thyroxine, TRAb, thyroid ultrasound and orbital computed tomography that diagnosis relied.

The chain has TRBV28 and TRBJ2-6; D ambiguous. The sequenced material came from peripheral blood. The clonotype originates from a woman aged 18-35 years with stable Graves' hyperthyroidism. The CDR3 protein is CASSLASTGANVLTF. DNA of the CDR3: TGTGCCAGCAGTCTGGCGAGTACTGGGGCCAACGTCCTGACTTTC. The full variable domain, its missing parts supplied by reference TRBV28 and TRBJ2-6, is DVKVTQSSRYLVKRTGEKVFLECVQDMDHENMFWYRQDPGLGLRLIYFSYDVKMKEKGDIPEGYSVSREKKERFSLILESASTNQTSMYLCASSLASTGANVLTFGAGSRLTVL.